This T cell receptor beta chain was sequenced for a study of shared clonotypes between healthy human individuals. General study points: Only blood underwent sampling, and tissue repertoires likely differ. Few donors restricted represented genetic and exposure-history diversity.

Caucasian adults residing in Nashville, Tennessee made up all the donors. The junction had 2 bases not matched to a gene; V was cut back by 5 bases and J by 2 bases. The CDR3 covers 13 residues. CDR1 is SNHLY and CDR2 is FYNNEI in the germline V gene. In the original workflow: ImmunoSEQ only sent back junction sequences with no quality scores, so filtering was done differently. Some clones are missing from TCRdb's copy, which holds only in-frame ones; the method was immunoSEQ multiplex PCR. V, J and clone size derive from that table, while D and trimming were established from the DNA sequence. In the table there are roughly 1,500,000 clones, nearly 99% of which are singletons. Comments on this clone: Its target is not known.

The sample comprised naive CD4+ T cells sorted from blood. Subset indicated: CD45RA+ positively selected. The chain combines TRBV2 with TRBJ2-5; TRBD2 matches 7 bases. The sequence was collected from a man aged 25 to 45 in good health. CDR3 in DNA: TGTGCCAGCAGTCAGCGGGAACAAGAGACCCAGTACTTC. This encodes CASSQREQETQYF.